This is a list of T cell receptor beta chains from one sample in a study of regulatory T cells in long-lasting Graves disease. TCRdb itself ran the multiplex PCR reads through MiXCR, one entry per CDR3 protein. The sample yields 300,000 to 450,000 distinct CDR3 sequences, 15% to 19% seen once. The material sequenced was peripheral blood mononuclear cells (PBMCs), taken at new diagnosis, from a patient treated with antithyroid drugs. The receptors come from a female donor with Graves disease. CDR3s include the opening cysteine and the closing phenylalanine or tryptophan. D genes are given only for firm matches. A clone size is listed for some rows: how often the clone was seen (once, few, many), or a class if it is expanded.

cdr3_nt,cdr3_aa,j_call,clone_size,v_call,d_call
TGTGCCAGCAGCTCCGGAGGGGAGACTAGCGGGAGGGAGACCCAGTACTTC,CASSSGGETSGRETQYF,TRBJ2-5,-,TRBV7-9,TRBD2
TGCAGCGTTGACTTCCCGGGGACTTATGGCTACACCTTC,CSVDFPGTYGYTF,TRBJ1-2,few,TRBV29-1,-
TGTGCCACCAGTGACCACACGTATCGGACACGGAACAATGAGCAGTTCTTC,CATSDHTYRTRNNEQFF,TRBJ2-1,few,TRBV24-1,-
TGTGCCAGCAGTTTTTATGCAGGGGAGAGCGAGCAGTACTTC,CASSFYAGESEQYF,TRBJ2-7,many,TRBV12-3/TRBV12-4,-
TGTGCCTGGGGGGTATTAGACAGGCCGAACACTGAAGCTTTCTTT,CAWGVLDRPNTEAFF,TRBJ1-1,many,TRBV30,-
TGTGCCAGCAGTTTTTCAGGGGACAATCAGCCCCAGCATTTT,CASSFSGDNQPQHF,TRBJ1-5,many,TRBV12-3/TRBV12-4,-
TGTGCCAGCAGTCCGCCGACCGGGAGCTCCTCCTACGAGCAGTACTTC,CASSPPTGSSSYEQYF,TRBJ2-7,many,TRBV28,-
TGTGCCAGCAGCCAAGGGCTAGGAGGCACCAGCCCAGATACGCAGTATTTT,CASSQGLGGTSPDTQYF,TRBJ2-3,many,TRBV7-6,-
TGTGCCAGCACGGACACTGAAGCTTTCTTT,CASTDTEAFF,TRBJ1-1,many,TRBV2,-
TGTGCCAGCAGTTTACAGGCTAGCGGGAGCCAAGAGACCCAGTACTTC,CASSLQASGSQETQYF,TRBJ2-5,-,TRBV12-3/TRBV12-4,TRBD2
TGCGCCAGCAGCCCGGGACAGGGGTCTGGGGCCAACGTCCTGACTTTC,CASSPGQGSGANVLTF,TRBJ2-6,-,TRBV4-1,TRBD1
TGTGCCAGCAGCTTAGGGGGGAATGCGGCCAAAGGATATGGCTACACCTTC,CASSLGGNAAKGYGYTF,TRBJ1-2,-,TRBV5-6,-
TGTGCCAGCAGCCAGGACCCCAGTGGGGAGCTGTTTTTT,CASSQDPSGELFF,TRBJ2-2,few,TRBV14,-
TGCAGTGCTAGAGTGACGACAGGGTTTGGCACTGAAGCTTTCTTT,CSARVTTGFGTEAFF,TRBJ1-1,many,TRBV20-1,TRBD1
TGTGCCAGTAGTATAGATACAGTAAATCAGCCCCAGCATTTT,CASSIDTVNQPQHF,TRBJ1-5,-,TRBV19,-
TGTGCCAGCAGCTTACTGTCCAGGGGAGATACTGAAGCTTTCTTT,CASSLLSRGDTEAFF,TRBJ1-1,many,TRBV7-6,-
TGTGCCAGCAGAGAGACTAGCACGTACGAGCAGTACTTC,CASRETSTYEQYF,TRBJ2-7,many,TRBV28,TRBD2
TGTGCCAGCTCACCTTCCGGGACAGGAGGAAATTCACCCCTCCACTTT,CASSPSGTGGNSPLHF,TRBJ1-6,few,TRBV18,TRBD1
TGTGCCAGCAGTTCTCGTGGGAATCATCAGCCCCAGCATTTT,CASSSRGNHQPQHF,TRBJ1-5,-,TRBV6-2/TRBV6-3,-
TGCAGTGCCCCAGGGGCAGTATTCACAGATACGCAGTATTTT,CSAPGAVFTDTQYF,TRBJ2-3,many,TRBV20-1,-
TGCAGTGCTAGTTGGGGCGGGCATAAAGGGACCACTGAAGCTTTCTTT,CSASWGGHKGTTEAFF,TRBJ1-1,many,TRBV20-1,-
TGTGCCAGCAGCCAATCGGGAAGCTATGGCTACACCTTC,CASSQSGSYGYTF,TRBJ1-2,few,TRBV14,-
TGTGCCCTGGGCCTATCCCCCTACGAGCAGTACTTC,CALGLSPYEQYF,TRBJ2-7,many,TRBV30,-
TGCAGCGGAGGAGGGACAGACTCAGACTTCCAAGAGACCCAGTACTTC,CSGGGTDSDFQETQYF,TRBJ2-5,many,TRBV29-1,-
TGCGCCAGCAGCTTCGACAGGGGGGACACCGGGGAGCTGTTTTTT,CASSFDRGDTGELFF,TRBJ2-2,once,TRBV5-1,TRBD1
TGTGCCAGCAGCGAGCGAGCGGGGGGGCTGAATGAGCAGTTCTTC,CASSERAGGLNEQFF,TRBJ2-1,-,TRBV11-2,TRBD2
TGTGCCATCACCATGGGACAGGGGGCTGGCTATGGCTACACCTTC,CAITMGQGAGYGYTF,TRBJ1-2,many,TRBV10-3,TRBD1
TGTGCCAGCTCACCAGGGACAGGGAGCGAGGAGACCCAGTACTTC,CASSPGTGSEETQYF,TRBJ2-5,-,TRBV18,TRBD1
TGTGCCAGCATAGGGACAGGGCCATACAATGAGCAGTTCTTC,CASIGTGPYNEQFF,TRBJ2-1,many,TRBV27,TRBD1
TGTGCCAGCAGGCGGGACGGCCAAGAGACCCAGTACTTC,CASRRDGQETQYF,TRBJ2-5,few,TRBV12-3/TRBV12-4,-
TGTGCCAGCAAGGGACTTCCCACAGATACGCAGTATTTT,CASKGLPTDTQYF,TRBJ2-3,many,TRBV2,-
TGTGCCACCAGTGATCCGAAACCCGGGACATATAAAAAACTGTTTTTT,CATSDPKPGTYKKLFF,TRBJ1-4,many,TRBV24-1,-
TGCGCCAGCAGCCGGATATACAGGGGAACCACTGAAGCTTTCTTT,CASSRIYRGTTEAFF,TRBJ1-1,few,TRBV4-3,TRBD1